Shown below are 9 T cell receptor beta chains from a single sample sequenced in a study of cytomegalovirus exposure and HLA in healthy donors. 13 Jbeta primers and 60 Vbeta primers were used for the PCR. Here immunoSEQ multiplex PCR was the method, and the copy in TCRdb shows in-frame clones only, minus some. This sample carries some 130,000 clones, roughly 78% of them seen once, and the ten largest clones take over 4%. Sequenced material: PBMCs. Receptor source: a man aged 30 to 39 in good health.

The chain is built from TRBV2 and TRBJ2-7; unclear D gene. The germline V gene has CDR1 SNHLY and CDR2 FYNNEI. V lost 0 bases to trimming and J lost 2 bases, with 14 bases between them. The CDR3 is made up of 16 amino acids. The CDR3 DNA reads TGTGCCAGCAGTGAAGCTTTTCGAGGCCTTACCTACGAGCAGTACTTC. Encoded protein: CASSEAFRGLTYEQYF.

V is TRBV28 and J is TRBJ1-1; D gene uncertain. The V gene's germline CDR1 is MDHEN and CDR2 SYDVKM. The V gene lost 4 bases and the J gene lost 5 bases, with 11 bases spanning the gap. This CDR3 spans 13 amino acids. CDR3 sequence reads: CASSSGEGTEAFF. The DNA of the CDR3 is TGTGCCAGCAGTTCGGGTGAGGGAACTGAAGCTTTCTTT.

The CDR3 DNA follows: TGTGCCAGCAGCGCCTGGGACAACCAAGAGACCCAGTACTTC. Translated, it gives CASSAWDNQETQYF. The chain has TRBV9 and TRBJ2-5; D is possibly TRBD1 (6 bases). V dropped 3 bases and J dropped 0 bases, with 9 bases sitting between them. CDR1 and CDR2 from the germline V gene are SGDLS and YYNGEE. This CDR3 is built from 14 residues.

The J gene is TRBJ2-1, the V gene TRBV19; weak D call: TRBD2 (6 bases). The V end lost 0 bases, the J end lost 0 bases, and 12 bases lay between the germline ends. CDR1 and CDR2 (germline): LNHDA, SQIVND (reference sequence). The CDR3 sequence is 17 residues long. Written as DNA, the CDR3 is TGTGCCAGTAGTATAGATGGAGCGACTAGCTCCTACAATGAGCAGTTCTTC. It is translated as CASSIDGATSSYNEQFF. Based on the CDR3 plus reference TRBV19 and TRBJ2-1, the full variable domain is DGGITQSPKYLFRKEGQNVTLSCEQNLNHDAMYWYRQDPGQGLRLIYYSQIVNDFQKGDIAEGYSVSREKKESFPLTVTSAQKNPTAFYLCASSIDGATSSYNEQFFGPGTRLTVL.

The chain links TRBV9 to TRBJ2-3, with TRBD2 identical over 13 bases. V lost 4 bases and J lost 5; bases outside the gene matches: 4. The length of the CDR3 is 15 residues. CDR1 is SGDLS, CDR2 YYNGEE, per germline. CDR3 residues: CASSPGLAGVDTQYF. As DNA, the CDR3 is TGTGCCAGCAGCCCCGGACTAGCGGGAGTAGATACGCAGTATTTT.

In this sample, this clone turned up once. V usage is TRBV5-4 and J usage is TRBJ2-1; maybe TRBD2 (6 bases). V lost 4 bases and J lost 8, with 16 bases in between. Per germline, CDR1 SGHNT and CDR2 YYREEE (reference sequence). The CDR3 loop spans 14 amino acids. Here the CDR3 reads CASSAGPGSYEQFF. CDR3 in DNA: TGTGCCAGCAGCGCGGGGCCGGGGTCTTATGAGCAGTTCTTC.

The chain has TRBV7-6 and TRBJ1-2, with 7 bases that match TRBD1. The V gene's germline CDR1 is SGHVS and CDR2 FNYEAQ. V lost 4 bases to trimming and J lost 5 bases; unmatched junction nucleotides: 4. The CDR3 runs to 13 residues. The CDR3 sequence is CASSYAGGYGYTF. DNA for the CDR3: TGTGCCAGCAGCTACGCAGGGGGTTATGGCTACACCTTC.

CDR3 sequence: CASSLASLAASSYNEQFF. The CDR3 region has the DNA TGTGCCAGCAGCTTGGCGTCACTAGCGGCGAGCTCCTACAATGAGCAGTTCTTC. The genes are TRBV5-8 and TRBJ2-1; 8 nucleotides line up with TRBD2. Germline V CDR1 and CDR2: SGHTS, YDEGEE. With 0 bases clipped from V and 0 bases from J, the junction kept 8 bases outside the gene matches. CDR3 length: 18 amino acids.

V is TRBV29-1 and J is TRBJ2-5, with TRBD2 matching 10 bases. The CDR3 extends over 15 amino acids. Germline V CDR1 and CDR2: SQVTM, ANQGSEA. V was pared by 4 bases and J by 2 bases, with 7 bases of the junction left unmatched. The DNA of the CDR3 is TGCAGCGTTGTGACTAGCGGGCTTACGCAAGAGACCCAGTACTTC. It codes for CSVVTSGLTQETQYF.